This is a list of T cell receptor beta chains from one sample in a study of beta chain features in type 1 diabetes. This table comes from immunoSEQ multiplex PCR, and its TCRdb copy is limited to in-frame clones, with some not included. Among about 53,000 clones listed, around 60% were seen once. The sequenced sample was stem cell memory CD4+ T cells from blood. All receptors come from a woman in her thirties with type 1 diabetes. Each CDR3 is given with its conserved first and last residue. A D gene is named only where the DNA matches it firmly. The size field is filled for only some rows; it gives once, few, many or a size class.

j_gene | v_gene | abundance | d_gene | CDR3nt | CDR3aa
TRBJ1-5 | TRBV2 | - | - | TGTGCCAGCAGGTACCAGGGGAAGGATCAGCCCCAGCATTTT | CASRYQGKDQPQHF
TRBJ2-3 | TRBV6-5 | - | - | TGTGCCAGCAGTTACAACAGAGATAGCACAGATACGCAGTATTTT | CASSYNRDSTDTQYF
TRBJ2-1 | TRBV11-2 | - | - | TGTGCCAGCAGCTTAGTCTCCGCTCGGGAGCTGCATGAGCAGTTCTTC | CASSLVSARELHEQFF
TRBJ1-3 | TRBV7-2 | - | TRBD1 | TGTGCCAGCACAGGGGTCGGGACAGCTGGAAACACCATATATTTT | CASTGVGTAGNTIYF
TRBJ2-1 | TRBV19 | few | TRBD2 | TGTGCCGTTAGCGGGAGGGCTACTTACAATGAGCAGTTCTTC | CAVSGRATYNEQFF
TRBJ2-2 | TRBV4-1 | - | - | TGCGCCAGCAGCCCTGCGACCGGGGAGCTGTTTTTT | CASSPATGELFF
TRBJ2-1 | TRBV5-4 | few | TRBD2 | TGTGCCAGCAGCTTGGCGGGACTAGCGGGAGTAGGTGAGCAGTTCTTC | CASSLAGLAGVGEQFF
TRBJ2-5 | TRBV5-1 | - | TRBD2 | TGCGCCAGCAGCTTGGACCTAGCGGGAGGGCAAGAGACCCAGTACTTC | CASSLDLAGGQETQYF
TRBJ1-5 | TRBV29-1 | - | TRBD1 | TGCAGCGTGCGTGGGACAGAGGATAGCAATCAGCCCCAGCATTTT | CSVRGTEDSNQPQHF
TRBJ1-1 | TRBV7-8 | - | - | TGTGCCAGCAGCGCCCAGGGTTTTTCCACTGAAGCTTTCTTT | CASSAQGFSTEAFF
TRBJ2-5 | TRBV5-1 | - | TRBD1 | TGCGCCAGCAGGAGACAGGGTCGGGAGACCCAGTACTTC | CASRRQGRETQYF
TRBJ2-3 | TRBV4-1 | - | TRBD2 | TGCGCCAGCAGCCAAGAGTTTCGAGCGGGAGGGCCGGGAGATACGCAGTATTTT | CASSQEFRAGGPGDTQYF
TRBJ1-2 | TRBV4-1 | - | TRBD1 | TGCGCCAGCAGCCAAGACCCTGGTGCAGGGGGCAGAGGCTATGGCTACACCTTC | CASSQDPGAGGRGYGYTF
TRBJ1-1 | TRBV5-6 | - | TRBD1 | TGTGCCAGCAGCTTGGGGCAGGGGGTTGGAACTGAAGCTTTCTTT | CASSLGQGVGTEAFF
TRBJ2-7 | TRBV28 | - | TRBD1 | TGTGCCACCACTACCGGGACAGACGGCGAGCAGTACTTC | CATTTGTDGEQYF
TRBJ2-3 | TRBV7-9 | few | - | TGTGCCAGCAGCTCGCAGGGAATCACAGATACGCAGTATTTT | CASSSQGITDTQYF
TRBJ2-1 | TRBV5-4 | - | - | TGTGCCAGCATGAGGGGGGGTCGCTACGCCGAGCAGTTCTTC | CASMRGGRYAEQFF
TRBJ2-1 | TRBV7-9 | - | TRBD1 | TGTGCCAGCAACCGGGACAGAAACAATGAGCAGTTCTTC | CASNRDRNNEQFF
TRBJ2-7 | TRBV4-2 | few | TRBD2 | TGTGCCAGCAGCCAAGATGGGACTAGCGGCTACGAGCAGTACTTC | CASSQDGTSGYEQYF
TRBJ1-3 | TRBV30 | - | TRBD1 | TGTGCCTGGAGTGTACGGACAGGCGCCTTCTCTGGAAACACCATATATTTT | CAWSVRTGAFSGNTIYF
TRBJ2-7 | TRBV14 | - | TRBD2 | TGTGCCAGCAGCCAAGAGGGGGGACTAATAGCTCCTTCTTACGAGCAGTACTTC | CASSQEGGLIAPSYEQYF
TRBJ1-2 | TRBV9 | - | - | TGTGCCAGCGGCAACAACTATGGCTACACCTTC | CASGNNYGYTF
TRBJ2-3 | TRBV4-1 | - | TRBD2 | TGCGCCAGCAGCCAATTAGCGGGAGATGCAGATACGCAGTATTTT | CASSQLAGDADTQYF
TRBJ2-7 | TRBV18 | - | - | TGTGCCAGCTCACCGTTCTATAACGAGCAGTACTTC | CASSPFYNEQYF
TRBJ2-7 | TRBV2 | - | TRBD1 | TGTGCCAGCAGTACCACAGGGGATAGCGAGCAGTACTTC | CASSTTGDSEQYF
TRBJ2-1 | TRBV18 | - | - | TGTGCCAGCTCGCACCTAGAAGGAGACAATGAGCAGTTCTTC | CASSHLEGDNEQFF
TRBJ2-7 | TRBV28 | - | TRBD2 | TGTGCCAGCAAGCGAGAGGGAGGGCGAACCTACGAGCAGTACTTC | CASKREGGRTYEQYF
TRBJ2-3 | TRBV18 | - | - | TGTGCCAGCTCACCCGGGGTCACAGATACGCAGTATTTT | CASSPGVTDTQYF
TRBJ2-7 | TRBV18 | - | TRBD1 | TGTGCCAGCTCACCCGTGGACAGGGGAGGTGAGCAGTACTTC | CASSPVDRGGEQYF
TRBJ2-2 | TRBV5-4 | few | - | TGTGCCAGCACTCAAACGGGGAGCCCCGGGGAGCTGTTTTTT | CASTQTGSPGELFF
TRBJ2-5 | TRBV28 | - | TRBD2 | TGTGCCAGCAGCCAAACTCCTAGCGGGCCCCAAGAGACCCAGTACTTC | CASSQTPSGPQETQYF
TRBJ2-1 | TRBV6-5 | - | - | TGTGCCAGACCTGCGGAGGCCGAGAGCGATGAGCAGTTCTTC | CARPAEAESDEQFF